This T cell receptor (beta chain) was identified in a study of blood T cell repertoires in COVID-19 (dated by TCRdb to 2020 to 2022). In terms of the full investigation: Collaborator samples came from the United States, Italy and Spain and covered acute and convalescent phases of COVID-19. The prospective study material was composed of cDNA or gDNA derived from T cells, B-cell-depleted T cells, or PBMCs. The dataset comprised deeply sampled blood TCRbeta repertoires from subjects exposed to, actively infected with, or recovered from COVID-19. The repertoires were released in a freely available public database intended as a resource for research on the immune response to SARS-CoV-2. The samples were drawn from two sources: the first 160 participants of the ongoing ImmuneRACE study, and 1,000 to 1,500 subjects contributed by 6 global collaborators. A de-identified subject ID, COVID-19 status, age in years and sex were almost always included in the sample metadata. Where HLA class I and class II types were available, the types were taken from metadata supplied by the sample provider, not from assay-based typing.

Collaborating institutions collected whole blood in K2EDTA tubes following their own protocols. For TCRbeta analysis, collaborators shipped samples as frozen whole blood, isolated PBMCs, or DNA extracted from either of those sample types. From the cysteine up to the phenylalanine, the CDR3 has a length of 13 residues. The entry retains the CDR3 DNA only, 39 bases that are in frame from base 1. The junction shows trimming of 7 bases on V and 3 bases on J, and the gene matches do not reach 4 bases of it. CDR1 SGDLS and CDR2 YYNGEE are derived from the germline V gene. A remark on this clone: The specificity of this receptor is unknown. The sample holds no much larger clone one base away, and base qualities are not on file.

TCRbeta CDR3 regions were amplified from genomic DNA using the immunoSEQ Assay, a bias-controlled multiplex PCR. Turning to the authors' computational methods: The number of nucleated cells in each sample was estimated from the amplification of reference gene primers within the assay. To quantify the absolute abundance of each unique TCRbeta CDR3 rearrangement, sequence reads were collapsed and filtered. For each sample, productive Simpson clonality was calculated by taking the square root of Simpson's diversity index across productive rearrangements. TCRdb took over this immuneACCESS table, retaining in-frame rearrangements with V and J assigned. Such tables are incomplete; in checked studies, under half of the missing clones stem from an unresolved V gene, and the remainder is unexplained. That table supplies the V and J calls and clone size; D and trimming were determined from the DNA. The sample table records 200,000 to 300,000 clones; roughly 86% of these occur just once. The ten largest clones take up roughly an eighth of the sample.

Results and caveats for the whole study, not just this receptor: How much clinical and demographic metadata was included differed by source and by participant, and the metadata was provided uncurated.

The TCR sequence derives from a man older than 75 with acute or convalescent COVID-19. The chain uses TRBV9 and TRBJ2-7; TRBD1 lines up with 10 middle nucleotides. Sequenced material: peripheral blood. The DNA is TGTGCCAGCGGCCGGGACAGGGGCTACGAGCAGTACTTC. This yields the protein CASGRDRGYEQYF.